This T cell receptor beta chain was identified in a study of blood T cell repertoires in COVID-19. Overall study: Donors in the United States, Italy and Spain gave samples during acute or convalescent COVID-19. Sources were T cells, B-cell-depleted T cells, or PBMCs; the material itself was cDNA or gDNA.

Per the original data handling: Amplification of reference gene primers provided the estimated nucleated cell counts. Profiling relied on immunoSEQ multiplex PCR, and the TCRdb table lists in-frame clones only, not all of them. For V, J and clone size, that table is used; D and trimming come from the DNA. Among more than 55,000 clones listed, around 87% were seen once. The germline gives CDR1 LNHDA, CDR2 SQIVND (reference sequence). The CDR3 totals 13 residues. With 4 bases clipped from V and 3 bases from J, the junction kept 2 bases outside the gene matches. Seattle-derived patients entered the study during active infection and were followed longitudinally.

The V call is TRBV19, the J call TRBJ2-5; 7 nucleotides agree with TRBD1. Material: peripheral blood. The source is a woman in her sixties or seventies with COVID-19, enrolled during active disease. This CDR3 is CASSTDREETQYF. The DNA of the CDR3 is TGTGCCAGTAGTACCGACAGGGAAGAGACCCAGTACTTC.